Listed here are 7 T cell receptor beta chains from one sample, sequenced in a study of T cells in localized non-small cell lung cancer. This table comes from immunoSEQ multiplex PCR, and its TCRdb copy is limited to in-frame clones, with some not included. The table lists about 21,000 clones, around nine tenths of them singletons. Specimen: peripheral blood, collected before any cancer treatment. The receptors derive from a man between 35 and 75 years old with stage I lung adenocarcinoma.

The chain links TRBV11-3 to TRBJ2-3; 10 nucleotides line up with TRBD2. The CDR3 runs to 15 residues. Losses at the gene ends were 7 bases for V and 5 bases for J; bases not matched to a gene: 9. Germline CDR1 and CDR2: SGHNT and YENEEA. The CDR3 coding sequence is TGTGCCAGCAACTCTATAGCGGGGGGAGTAGATACGCAGTATTTT. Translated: CASNSIAGGVDTQYF.

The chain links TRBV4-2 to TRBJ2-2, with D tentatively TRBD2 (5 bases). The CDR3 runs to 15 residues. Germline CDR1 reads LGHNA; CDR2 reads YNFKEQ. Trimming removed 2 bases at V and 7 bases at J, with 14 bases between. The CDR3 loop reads CASSQRPEGLGELFF. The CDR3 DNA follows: TGTGCCAGCAGCCAACGCCCTGAGGGCCTCGGGGAGCTGTTTTTT.

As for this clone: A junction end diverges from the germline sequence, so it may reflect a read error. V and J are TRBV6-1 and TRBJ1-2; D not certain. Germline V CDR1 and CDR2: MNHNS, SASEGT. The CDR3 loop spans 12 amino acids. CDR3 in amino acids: CASSVTPNGHTF. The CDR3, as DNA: TGTGCCAGCAGTGTCACCCCTAATGGCCACACCTTC.

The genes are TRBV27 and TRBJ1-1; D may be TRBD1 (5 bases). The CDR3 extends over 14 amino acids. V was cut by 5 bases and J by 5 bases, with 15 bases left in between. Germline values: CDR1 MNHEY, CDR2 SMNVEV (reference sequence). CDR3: CASSERGRWTEAFF. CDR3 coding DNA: TGTGCCAGCAGTGAAAGGGGCCGGTGGACTGAAGCTTTCTTT.

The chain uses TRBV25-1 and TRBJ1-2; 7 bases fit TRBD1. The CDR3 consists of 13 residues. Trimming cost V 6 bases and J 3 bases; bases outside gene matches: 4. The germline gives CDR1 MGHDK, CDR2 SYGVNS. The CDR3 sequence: CASSTGADYGYTF. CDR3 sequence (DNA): TGTGCCAGCAGCACAGGGGCTGACTATGGCTACACCTTC.

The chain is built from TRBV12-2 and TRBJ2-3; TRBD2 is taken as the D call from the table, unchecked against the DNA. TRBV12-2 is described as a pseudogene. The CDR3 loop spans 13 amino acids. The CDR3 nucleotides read TGTGCCAGCAGCCCGCCGGGGGGGGATACGCAGTATTTT. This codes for CASSPPGGDTQYF.

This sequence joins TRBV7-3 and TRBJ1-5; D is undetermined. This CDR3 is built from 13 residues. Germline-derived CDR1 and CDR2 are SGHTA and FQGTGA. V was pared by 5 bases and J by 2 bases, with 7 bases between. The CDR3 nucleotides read TGTGCCAGCAGCCTCGACGGCAATCAGCCCCAGCATTTT. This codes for CASSLDGNQPQHF.